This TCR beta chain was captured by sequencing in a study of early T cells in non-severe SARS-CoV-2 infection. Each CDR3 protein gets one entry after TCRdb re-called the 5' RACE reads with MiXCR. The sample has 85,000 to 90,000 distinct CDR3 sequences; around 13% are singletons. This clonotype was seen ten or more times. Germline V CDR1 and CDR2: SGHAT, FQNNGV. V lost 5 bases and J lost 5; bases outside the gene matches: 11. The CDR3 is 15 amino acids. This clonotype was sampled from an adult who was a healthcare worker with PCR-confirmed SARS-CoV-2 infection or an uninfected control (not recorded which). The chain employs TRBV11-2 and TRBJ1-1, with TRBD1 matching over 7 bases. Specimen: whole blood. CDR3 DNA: TGTGCCAGCAGCCTATTCAGGGGGAGGAGGACTGAAGCTTTCTTT. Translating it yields CASSLFRGRRTEAFF.